These 22 T cell receptor beta chains originate from one sample sequenced in a study of cytomegalovirus exposure and HLA in healthy donors. Amplification used 60 Vbeta primers and 13 Jbeta primers. The repertoire was sequenced with immunoSEQ multiplex PCR; TCRdb's copy has only in-frame clones and lacks some. The sample holds about 120,000 clones, about 74% seen once. The sequenced sample was PBMCs. The receptor source for this set is a female donor in good health and CMV-seronegative.

This clone was observed once. This sequence joins TRBV9 and TRBJ2-2; D gene unclear. Per the germline V gene, CDR1 is SGDLS and CDR2 is YYNGEE. Trimming shortened V by 9 bases and J by 3 bases, and 9 bases separated the two germline ends. The CDR3 runs to 12 residues. The CDR3 here is CAKEVDTGELFF. The CDR3 nucleotides are TGTGCCAAAGAGGTCGACACCGGGGAGCTGTTTTTT.

This chain uses TRBV27 with TRBJ1-6, with D tentatively TRBD1 (5 bases). Trimming stripped 6 bases from V and 14 bases from J, with 20 bases between. The germline CDR1 and CDR2 sequences are MNHEY and SMNVEV (reference sequence). The CDR3 contains 14 residues. CDR3 sequence (DNA): TGTGCCAGCAGGTCACAAGGGACCCCGGGAGCCCTCCACTTT. Amino acid sequence: CASRSQGTPGALHF.

The chain recombines TRBV28 with TRBJ2-5; 11 bases fit TRBD1. The CDR3 consists of 15 residues. Trimming took 5 bases from V and 5 from J; bases not matched to a gene: 7. The germline CDR1 and CDR2 sequences are MDHEN and SYDVKM. The CDR3, as DNA: TGTGCCAGCAGTCCTCCGGACAGGGGGCGGGAGACCCAGTACTTC. This codes for CASSPPDRGRETQYF.

The V call is TRBV6-5, the J call TRBJ1-3, with 10 nucleotides matching TRBD1. Germline V CDR1 and CDR2: MNHEY, SVGAGI. This CDR3 has 14 residues. The J segment lost 8 bases and the V segment lost 2 bases, leaving 3 bases of the junction unmatched. CDR3 in amino acids: CASSYRTGGYTIYF. Written as DNA, the CDR3 is TGTGCCAGCAGTTACCGGACAGGGGGGTACACCATATATTTT.

The V and J genes are TRBV5-1 and TRBJ1-1, with TRBD1 identical over 7 bases. Trimming cost V 3 bases and J 4 bases; bases outside gene matches: 9. Germline values: CDR1 SGHRS, CDR2 YFSETQ. The CDR3 sequence is 15 residues long. CDR3 DNA sequence: TGCGCCAGCAGCTACGGACAGGTGGGATCCACTGAAGCTTTCTTT. Its protein product is CASSYGQVGSTEAFF.

The chain couples TRBV4-2 to TRBJ2-3, with 16 nucleotides matching TRBD2. This CDR3 spans 19 amino acids. V lost 2 bases to trimming and J lost 6 bases; unmatched junction nucleotides: 11. Germline V gives CDR1 LGHNA, CDR2 YNFKEQ. CDR3 residues: CASSQYPGLAGGRGDTQYF. Written as DNA, the CDR3 is TGTGCCAGCAGCCAATATCCGGGACTAGCGGGGGGGCGAGGGGATACGCAGTATTTT.

The rearrangement uses TRBV19 and TRBJ1-2; D is unresolved. V was trimmed by 3 bases and J by 2 bases, leaving 7 bases between them. CDR3 length: 13 residues. Germline assignment: CDR1 LNHDA and CDR2 SQIVND (reference sequence). This CDR3 is CASSIPQNYGYTF. In nucleotides, the CDR3 is TGTGCCAGTAGTATTCCGCAGAACTATGGCTACACCTTC. The whole variable domain, remainder taken from reference TRBV19 and TRBJ1-2, is DGGITQSPKYLFRKEGQNVTLSCEQNLNHDAMYWYRQDPGQGLRLIYYSQIVNDFQKGDIAEGYSVSREKKESFPLTVTSAQKNPTAFYLCASSIPQNYGYTFGSGTRLTVV.

This chain links TRBV2 with TRBJ2-7; 8 bases line up with TRBD1. This CDR3 has 14 amino acids. Germline CDR1 reads SNHLY; CDR2 reads FYNNEI. With 6 bases clipped from V and 7 bases from J, the junction kept 11 bases outside the gene matches. The CDR3 nucleotides read TGTGCCAGCAGAGGGGGACAGGCGATAGGAGAGCAGTACTTC. Protein: CASRGGQAIGEQYF.

The chain employs TRBV7-8 and TRBJ2-7; 10 nucleotides match TRBD1. The ends lost 5 bases at V and 3 bases at J; junction bases unmatched: 10. This CDR3 is built from 16 residues. Germline V gene sequence: CDR1 SGHVS, CDR2 FQNEAQ. The CDR3 loop is CASSPTSGTGDYEQYF. Written as DNA, the CDR3 is TGTGCCAGCAGCCCCACCTCGGGGACAGGGGACTACGAGCAGTACTTC.

The CDR3 DNA follows: TGCGCCAGCAGCCAAGGGGTCGGGGAACTAACCGGGGAGCTGTTTTTT. This codes for CASSQGVGELTGELFF. The chain recombines TRBV4-3 with TRBJ2-2, with TRBD2 as a possible D gene (5 bases). V gave up 1 base and J gave up 5 bases, with 14 bases separating them. Per germline, CDR1 LGHNA and CDR2 YSLEER. The CDR3 is made up of 16 amino acids.

This chain links TRBV5-4 with TRBJ2-3; 9 bases agree with TRBD2. The J segment lost 2 bases and the V segment lost 0 bases, leaving 10 bases of the junction unmatched. This CDR3 comprises 18 residues. Looked up from germline, CDR1 is SGHNT and CDR2 is YYREEE (reference sequence). In DNA form, the CDR3 reads TGTGCCAGCAGCTTGGGGGCGGGGGGGCTGCTTAACACAGATACGCAGTATTTT. It is translated as CASSLGAGGLLNTDTQYF. Drawing the rest from reference TRBV5-4 and TRBJ2-3, the complete variable domain is ETGVTQSPTHLIKTRGQQVTLRCSSQSGHNTVSWYQQALGQGPQFIFQYYREEENGRGNFPPRFSGLQFPNYSSELNVNALELDDSALYLCASSLGAGGLLNTDTQYFGPGTRLTVL.

The CDR3 sequence: CASSEWNKGQGTGELFF. The DNA of the CDR3 is TGTGCCAGCAGTGAATGGAATAAGGGACAGGGCACCGGGGAGCTGTTTTTT. This rearrangement joins TRBV25-1 to TRBJ2-2; TRBD1 aligns across 9 bases. The CDR3 runs to 17 residues. J gave up 4 bases and V 1 base, and 7 bases lay outside the gene matches. The germline CDR1 and CDR2 sequences are MGHDK and SYGVNS.

This clone was observed a handful of times. The V call is TRBV7-9, the J call TRBJ2-1; 7 bases fit TRBD2. Germline trimming cut 10 bases from V and 0 bases from J; bases unmatched to any gene: 6. The CDR3 contains 14 residues. Germline loops: CDR1 SEHNR, CDR2 FQNEAQ (reference sequence). Written as DNA, the CDR3 is TGTGCCAATGGAGCGGGGAGCTCCTACAATGAGCAGTTCTTC. Translating it yields CANGAGSSYNEQFF.

The J gene is TRBJ2-7, the V gene TRBV4-1; tentatively, D is TRBD2 (6 bases). Germline CDR1 is MGHRA and CDR2 is YSYEKL. The CDR3 covers 17 residues. Trimming removed 3 bases at V and 5 bases at J, with 23 bases between. The CDR3, as DNA: TGCGCCAGCAGCCATCTCGCTGGGGGGAGGTGGCCCAACGAGCAGTACTTC. This encodes CASSHLAGGRWPNEQYF.

The chain combines TRBV2 with TRBJ2-7; D gene ambiguous. There are 15 residues in the CDR3. Trimming removed 8 bases from V and 6 bases from J, with 23 bases in between. Germline V CDR1 and CDR2: SNHLY, FYNNEI. CDR3 bases: TGTGCCAGCTCTGCCCTCGCAGGCGCCCTCTCCGAGCAGTACTTC. Amino acid sequence: CASSALAGALSEQYF.

The chain employs TRBV5-1 and TRBJ1-1; D may be TRBD1 (6 bases). Germline V gene data show CDR1 as SGHRS and CDR2 as YFSETQ. The CDR3 length is 15 residues. Trimming shortened V by 1 base and J by 1 base, and 11 bases separated the two germline ends. CDR3 in DNA: TGCGCCAGCAGCTTGATCAGGGGCCGGAACACTGAAGCTTTCTTT. Translation: CASSLIRGRNTEAFF.

This rearrangement joins TRBV4-2 to TRBJ2-3; 10 bases map to TRBD2. The V gene end was trimmed by 1 base and the J gene end by 5 bases; junction bases not matched to a gene: 9. This CDR3 region has 17 residues. Germline assignment: CDR1 LGHNA and CDR2 YNFKEQ. DNA of the CDR3: TGTGCCAGCAGCCAAGTTCCCAGCGGGGGGGCCAAAGATACGCAGTATTTT. It specifies CASSQVPSGGAKDTQYF.

This sequence joins TRBV13 and TRBJ2-1, with TRBD2 matching 8 bases. The V gene's germline CDR1 is PRHDT and CDR2 FYEKMQ (reference sequence). The V and J ends lost 5 bases and 3 bases, in that order; junction bases with no gene match: 9. This CDR3 is built from 16 residues. The CDR3, as DNA: TGTGCCAGCAGCCCATTTGGGAGCGGGGGCTACAATGAGCAGTTCTTC. Its protein is CASSPFGSGGYNEQFF. The full variable domain, with the rest looked up from reference TRBV13 and TRBJ2-1, is AAGVIQSPRHLIKEKRETATLKCYPIPRHDTVYWYQQGPGQDPQFLISFYEKMQSDKGSIPDRFSAQQFSDYHSELNMSSLELGDSALYFCASSPFGSGGYNEQFFGPGTRLTVL.

The V and J genes are TRBV19 and TRBJ2-3; 7 positions match TRBD2. Germline CDR1 is LNHDA and CDR2 is SQIVND (reference sequence). The CDR3 sequence is 18 residues long. Trimming at V came to 3 bases and at J to 1 base, leaving 13 bases not matched to a gene. In DNA, the CDR3 is TGTGCCAGTAGTATTGCCTCTAGGACTAGAGCGCGCACAGATACGCAGTATTTT. Translated: CASSIASRTRARTDTQYF.

In its sample, this clone was seen once. Germline is not matched at one junction end, which may reflect a read error. The chain carries TRBV7-2 and TRBJ2-1; the match to TRBD2 covers 12 bases. Germline V gives CDR1 SGHTA, CDR2 FQGNSA. This CDR3 region has 16 residues. CDR3 DNA: TGTGCCAGCACCTTAGCCCCTAGCGGGGGGGGCAATGAGCAGTTCTTC. Translated: CASTLAPSGGGNEQFF.

This chain's CDR3 is CASSQGLAGSYEQYF. CDR3 DNA: TGCGCCAGCAGCCAGGGACTAGCGGGTTCCTACGAGCAGTACTTC. The rearrangement uses TRBV4-3 and TRBJ2-7, with 12 bases aligning to TRBD2. CDR1 is LGHNA and CDR2 is YSLEER in the germline V gene. V shed 3 bases, J shed 1 base, and the junction held 1 base outside the gene matches. This CDR3 is 15 amino acids long.

This clone was picked up a small number of times. This chain links TRBV6-5 with TRBJ1-5, with 11 bases aligning to TRBD1. The trim removed 4 bases at V and 7 bases at J, leaving 3 bases unmatched. This CDR3 region has 14 residues. Germline V gene data show CDR1 as MNHEY and CDR2 as SVGAGI. CDR3 coding DNA: TGTGCCAGCAGTTTGGGACAGGGGGACCAGCCCCAGCATTTT. Protein: CASSLGQGDQPQHF.